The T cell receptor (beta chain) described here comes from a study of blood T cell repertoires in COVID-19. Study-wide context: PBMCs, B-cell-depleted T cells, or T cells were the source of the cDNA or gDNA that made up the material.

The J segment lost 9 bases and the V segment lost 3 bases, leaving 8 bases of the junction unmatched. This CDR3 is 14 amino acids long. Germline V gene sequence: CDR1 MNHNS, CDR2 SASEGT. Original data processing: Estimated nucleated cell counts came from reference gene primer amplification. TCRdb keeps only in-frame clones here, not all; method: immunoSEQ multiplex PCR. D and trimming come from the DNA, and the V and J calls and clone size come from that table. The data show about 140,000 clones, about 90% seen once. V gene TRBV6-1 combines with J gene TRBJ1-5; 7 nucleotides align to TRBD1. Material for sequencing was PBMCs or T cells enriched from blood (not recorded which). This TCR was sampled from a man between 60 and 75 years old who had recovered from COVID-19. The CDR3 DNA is TGTGCCAGCAGTGATAGGACAGGAGGGTCGCCCCAGCATTTT. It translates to CASSDRTGGSPQHF.